Below, 18 T cell receptor beta chains from the same sample are listed, as sequenced in a study of cytomegalovirus exposure and HLA in healthy donors. PCR amplification relied on 60 Vbeta primers (plus 13 Jbeta primers). This table comes from immunoSEQ multiplex PCR, and its TCRdb copy is limited to in-frame clones, with some not included. The sample has about 260,000 clones; approximately 70% are singletons. Sequencing was done on a sample of PBMCs. The origin of the receptors is a female donor in good health and CMV-seronegative.

V gene TRBV27 combines with J gene TRBJ1-5, with D possibly matching TRBD1 (6 bases). The V end was cut by 6 bases, the J end by 2 bases, with 26 bases between. Germline loops: CDR1 MNHEY, CDR2 SMNVEV (reference sequence). The CDR3 sequence is 19 residues long. As DNA, the CDR3 is TGTGCCAGCAGCTATATCACCCCTGACAGGTCAGGGGGCAATCAGCCCCAGCATTTT. Amino acids: CASSYITPDRSGGNQPQHF.

The chain uses TRBV4-1 and TRBJ1-2; no firm D call. The V and J ends lost 0 bases and 10 bases respectively, with 18 bases between them. The CDR3 runs 15 residues. Germline V CDR1 and CDR2: MGHRA, YSYEKL. CDR3 amino acids: CASSQDRWGEGDYTF. The CDR3 coding sequence is TGCGCCAGCAGCCAAGATAGGTGGGGTGAGGGCGACTACACCTTC.

V and J are TRBV7-9 and TRBJ2-1; no clear D. Germline loops: CDR1 SEHNR, CDR2 FQNEAQ (reference sequence). There are 12 residues in the CDR3. Deletions cut 3 bases from V and 5 bases from J, with 5 bases between. The CDR3 sequence: CASSFGDNEQFF. The CDR3 DNA follows: TGTGCCAGCAGCTTCGGTGACAATGAGCAGTTCTTC. The full variable domain, in which reference TRBV7-9 and TRBJ2-1 provide the parts outside the CDR3, is DTGVSQNPRHKITKRGQNVTFRCDPISEHNRLYWYRQTLGQGPEFLTYFQNEAQLEKSRLLSDRFSAERPKGSFSTLEIQRTEQGDSAMYLCASSFGDNEQFFGPGTRLTVL.

The chain carries TRBV10-1 and TRBJ2-5, with 10 bases matching TRBD2. The CDR3 has 17 residues. J gave up 0 bases and V 6 bases, and 10 bases lay outside the gene matches. CDR1 is WNHNN, CDR2 SYGVQD, per germline (reference sequence). CDR3 sequence reads: CASSEASTSGYQETQYF. CDR3 nucleotide sequence: TGCGCCAGCAGCGAAGCTTCGACTAGCGGGTACCAAGAGACCCAGTACTTC.

The chain employs TRBV5-8 and TRBJ2-2; D unclear. The V and J ends lost 2 bases and 5 bases respectively, with 13 bases between them. CDR1 is SGHTS and CDR2 is YDEGEE in the germline V gene. The CDR3 covers 15 residues. The CDR3 region is CASSFRNTFTGELFF. DNA for the CDR3: TGTGCCAGCAGCTTCAGGAATACCTTTACCGGGGAGCTGTTTTTT. The full variable domain, with the rest looked up from reference TRBV5-8 and TRBJ2-2, is EAGVTQSPTHLIKTRGQQATLRCSPISGHTSVYWYQQALGLGLQFLLWYDEGEERNRGNFPPRFSGRQFPNYSSELNVNALELEDSALYLCASSFRNTFTGELFFGEGSRLTVL.

The chain carries TRBV6-5 and TRBJ2-5; 8 bases align to TRBD2. This CDR3 spans 15 amino acids. V shed 5 bases and J 3 bases; nucleotides not matched to a gene: 8. Per germline, CDR1 MNHEY and CDR2 SVGAGI. CDR3 region: CASSLYGTSEETQYF. CDR3 coding DNA: TGTGCCAGCAGTCTCTACGGGACTAGTGAAGAGACCCAGTACTTC.

This chain links TRBV27 with TRBJ2-7; TRBD2 matches at 7 bases. Trimming took 6 bases from V and 4 from J; bases not matched to a gene: 6. The CDR3 contains 13 residues. From germline, CDR1 is MNHEY and CDR2 SMNVEV (reference sequence). CDR3 in amino acids: CASRGLGRYEQYF. CDR3 sequence (DNA): TGTGCCAGCAGAGGACTAGGGAGGTACGAGCAGTACTTC.

This chain connects TRBV7-9 to TRBJ2-6, with a weak D call TRBD2 (6 bases). The CDR3 is made up of 15 amino acids. V gave up 11 bases and J gave up 0 bases, with 14 bases separating them. The germline CDR1 and CDR2 sequences are SEHNR and FQNEAQ (reference sequence). CDR3 in DNA: TGTGCCTATACACGGGGGACCTCTGGGGCCAACGTCCTGACTTTC. Encoded protein: CAYTRGTSGANVLTF.

V and J are TRBV19 and TRBJ2-1; 8 nucleotides agree with TRBD2. The CDR3 loop spans 13 amino acids. The V gene's germline CDR1 is LNHDA and CDR2 SQIVND (reference sequence). The ends lost 7 bases at V and 5 bases at J; junction bases unmatched: 4. This CDR3 reads CASKLADHNEQFF. In DNA form, the CDR3 reads TGTGCCAGTAAACTAGCGGATCACAATGAGCAGTTCTTC. Looking up the rest from reference TRBV19 and TRBJ2-1 gives the full variable domain: DGGITQSPKYLFRKEGQNVTLSCEQNLNHDAMYWYRQDPGQGLRLIYYSQIVNDFQKGDIAEGYSVSREKKESFPLTVTSAQKNPTAFYLCASKLADHNEQFFGPGTRLTVL.

This clone is a singleton in its sample. The rearrangement links TRBV5-8 to TRBJ1-1; D gene ambiguous. Trimming shortened V by 0 bases and J by 2 bases, and 11 bases separated the two germline ends. Germline assignment: CDR1 SGHTS and CDR2 YDEGEE. The CDR3 consists of 15 residues. CDR3 in amino acids: CASSLGKGRNTEAFF. The CDR3 bases are TGTGCCAGCAGCTTGGGTAAAGGGAGAAACACTGAAGCTTTCTTT.

CDR3 in amino acids: CASSKEQGSNDGYTF. As DNA, the CDR3 is TGTGCCAGCAGCAAAGAACAGGGGAGTAACGATGGCTACACCTTC. This chain uses TRBV21-1 with TRBJ1-2; no check of the table's D call, TRBD1, against the DNA was made. TRBV21-1 is described as a pseudogene. The CDR3 has 15 residues.

This clone was seen just once. The germline gene is not matched at one end of the junction; a read error may be the cause. Other DNA sequences of this sample code for an identical CDR3. The V and J genes are TRBV28 and TRBJ2-7; maybe TRBD1 (5 bases). The CDR3 covers 14 residues. Germline assignment: CDR1 MDHEN and CDR2 SYDVKM. CDR3 sequence: CASSLPTGFYEQYF. The CDR3 region has the DNA TGTGCCAGCAGTTTGCCCACAGGATTCTACGAGCAGTACTTT.

The V gene is TRBV27, the J gene TRBJ2-1, with TRBD2 identical over 10 bases. The ends lost 2 bases at V and 6 bases at J; junction bases unmatched: 1. This CDR3 comprises 14 residues. CDR1 is MNHEY and CDR2 is SMNVEV in the germline V gene (reference sequence). The CDR3 sequence is CASSLLAGVNEQFF. DNA for the CDR3: TGTGCCAGCAGTTTACTAGCGGGAGTCAATGAGCAGTTCTTC.

The J gene is TRBJ1-1, the V gene TRBV15, with D unresolved. The ends were cut back, 0 bases at V and 0 bases at J, with 8 bases in the middle. The CDR3 has 15 amino acids. Germline-derived CDR1 and CDR2 are LNHNV and YYDKDF (reference sequence). For the CDR3, the DNA is TGTGCCACCAGCAGAGAAATTCGGTTGAACACTGAAGCTTTCTTT. It yields the protein CATSREIRLNTEAFF.

This clone was recorded a few times. The chain recombines TRBV5-8 with TRBJ2-7; possible D gene TRBD1, 6 bases. The CDR3 extends over 12 amino acids. CDR1 and CDR2 (germline): SGHTS, YDEGEE. Trimming stripped 4 bases from V and 3 bases from J, with 8 bases between. Here the CDR3 reads CASSNRVYEQYF. The CDR3 region has the DNA TGTGCCAGCAGCAACAGGGTCTACGAGCAGTACTTC.

A few counts support this clone. The CDR3, as DNA: TGTGCCAGCAGCTCTGCGCGGGACGGAGCTTCTCTTCGGGCCAACGTCCTGACTTTC. Its protein is CASSSARDGASLRANVLTF. V gene TRBV7-9 combines with J gene TRBJ2-6; D is possibly TRBD2 (6 bases). The CDR3 loop spans 19 amino acids. V gave up 4 bases and J gave up 5 bases, with 24 bases separating them. In germline, CDR1 is SEHNR, CDR2 FQNEAQ (reference sequence).

The chain is built from TRBV6-1 and TRBJ1-1, with 8 bases lining up with TRBD1. With 1 base clipped from V and 11 bases from J, the junction kept 12 bases outside the gene matches. The CDR3 sequence is 15 residues long. Germline loops: CDR1 MNHNS, CDR2 SASEGT. The DNA of the CDR3 is TGTGCCAGCAGTGAAGGGACAGGGTCCGGCACAGGCGCTTTCTTT. It translates to CASSEGTGSGTGAFF.

This chain uses TRBV18 with TRBJ1-1, with no clear D. Germline CDR1 KGHSH, CDR2 LQKENI. The CDR3 extends over 13 amino acids. With 0 bases removed from V and 4 bases from J, the gap between germline ends came to 6 bases. This chain's CDR3 is CASSPPGFTEAFF. The CDR3, as DNA: TGTGCCAGCTCACCACCGGGCTTCACTGAAGCTTTCTTT.